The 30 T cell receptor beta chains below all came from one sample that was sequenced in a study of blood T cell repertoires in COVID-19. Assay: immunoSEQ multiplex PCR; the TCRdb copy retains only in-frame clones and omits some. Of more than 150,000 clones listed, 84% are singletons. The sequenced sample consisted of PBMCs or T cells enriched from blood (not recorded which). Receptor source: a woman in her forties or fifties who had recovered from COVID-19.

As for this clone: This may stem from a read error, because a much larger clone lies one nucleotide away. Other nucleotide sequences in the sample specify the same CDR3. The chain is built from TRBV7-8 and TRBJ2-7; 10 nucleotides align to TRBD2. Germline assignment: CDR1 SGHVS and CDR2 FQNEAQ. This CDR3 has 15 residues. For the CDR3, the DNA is TGTGCCAGCAGCCCTGGGACTAGCGCTTTCTACGAACAGTACTTC. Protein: CASSPGTSAFYEQYF.

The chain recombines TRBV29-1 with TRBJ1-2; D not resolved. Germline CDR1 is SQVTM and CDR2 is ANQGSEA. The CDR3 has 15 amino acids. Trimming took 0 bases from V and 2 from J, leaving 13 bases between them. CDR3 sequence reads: CSVEETWAGNYGYTF. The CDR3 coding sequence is TGCAGCGTTGAAGAGACCTGGGCGGGGAACTATGGCTACACCTTC.

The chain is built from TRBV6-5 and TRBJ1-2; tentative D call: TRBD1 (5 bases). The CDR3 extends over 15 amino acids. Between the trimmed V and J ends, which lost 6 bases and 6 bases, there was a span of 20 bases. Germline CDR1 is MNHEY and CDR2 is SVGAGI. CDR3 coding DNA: TGTGCCAGCAGCCCGGGGGTGGGCAGGGTCGATGGCTACACCTTC. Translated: CASSPGVGRVDGYTF.

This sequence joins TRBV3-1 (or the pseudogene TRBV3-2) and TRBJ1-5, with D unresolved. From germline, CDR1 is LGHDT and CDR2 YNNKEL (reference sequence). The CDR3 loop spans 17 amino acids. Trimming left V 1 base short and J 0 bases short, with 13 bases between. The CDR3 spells CASSQGVRGISNQPQHF. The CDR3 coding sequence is TGTGCCAGCAGCCAAGGGGTACGGGGAATTAGCAATCAGCCCCAGCATTTT.

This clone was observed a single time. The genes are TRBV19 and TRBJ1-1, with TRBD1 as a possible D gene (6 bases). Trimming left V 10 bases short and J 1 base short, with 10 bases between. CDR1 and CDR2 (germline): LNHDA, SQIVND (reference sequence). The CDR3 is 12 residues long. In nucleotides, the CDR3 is TGTGCCATCTCGACAGGGAACACTGAAGCTTTCTTT. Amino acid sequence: CAISTGNTEAFF.

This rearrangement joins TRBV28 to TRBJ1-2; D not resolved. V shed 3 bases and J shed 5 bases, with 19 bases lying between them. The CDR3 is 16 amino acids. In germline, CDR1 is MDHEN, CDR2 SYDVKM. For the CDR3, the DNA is TGTGCCAGCAGTTTCTCAGGAACCCGGCTTACTTATGGCTACACCTTC. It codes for CASSFSGTRLTYGYTF.

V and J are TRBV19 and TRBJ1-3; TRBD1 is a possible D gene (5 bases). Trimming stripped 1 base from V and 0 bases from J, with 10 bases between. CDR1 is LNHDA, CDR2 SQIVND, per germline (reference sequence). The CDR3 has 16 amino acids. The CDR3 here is CASSIVAGPSGNTIYF. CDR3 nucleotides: TGTGCCAGTAGTATAGTGGCAGGGCCCTCTGGAAACACCATATATTTT.

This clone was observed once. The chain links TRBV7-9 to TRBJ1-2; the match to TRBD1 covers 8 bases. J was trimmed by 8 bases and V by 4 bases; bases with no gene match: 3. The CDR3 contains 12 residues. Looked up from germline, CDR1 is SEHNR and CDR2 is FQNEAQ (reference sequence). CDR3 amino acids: CASSSDRGGYTF. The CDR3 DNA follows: TGTGCCAGCAGCTCAGACAGGGGAGGCTACACCTTC.

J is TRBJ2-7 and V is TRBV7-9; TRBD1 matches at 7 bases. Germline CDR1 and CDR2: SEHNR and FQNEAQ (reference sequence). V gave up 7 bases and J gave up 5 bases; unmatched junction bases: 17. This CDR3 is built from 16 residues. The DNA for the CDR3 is TGTGCCAGCAACCAACTAGGGGGCCCTACCGCCAACGAGCAGTACTTC. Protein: CASNQLGGPTANEQYF.

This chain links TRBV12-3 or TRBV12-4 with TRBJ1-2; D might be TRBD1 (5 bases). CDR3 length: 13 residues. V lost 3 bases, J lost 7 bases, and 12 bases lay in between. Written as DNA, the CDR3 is TGTGCCAGCAGTTTCGACGGGACTCGTGGCTACACCTTC. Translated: CASSFDGTRGYTF.

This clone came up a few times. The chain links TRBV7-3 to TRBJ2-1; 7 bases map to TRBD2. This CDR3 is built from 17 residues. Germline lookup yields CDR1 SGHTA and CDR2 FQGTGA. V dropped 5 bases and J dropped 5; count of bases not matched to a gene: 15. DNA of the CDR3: TGTGCCAGCAGCCGCGCGTCGGGCGGGGGAGAAGACAATGAGCAGTTCTTC. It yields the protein CASSRASGGGEDNEQFF.

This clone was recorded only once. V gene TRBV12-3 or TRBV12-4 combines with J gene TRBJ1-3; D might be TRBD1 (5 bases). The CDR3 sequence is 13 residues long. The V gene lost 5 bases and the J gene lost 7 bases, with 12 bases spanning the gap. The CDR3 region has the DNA TGTGCCAGCAGTCCTCAGGGAGGCAACACCATATATTTT. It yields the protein CASSPQGGNTIYF.

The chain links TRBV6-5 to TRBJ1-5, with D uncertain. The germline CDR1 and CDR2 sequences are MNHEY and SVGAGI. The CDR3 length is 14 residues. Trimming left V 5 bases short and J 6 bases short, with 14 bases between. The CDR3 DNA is TGTGCCAGCAGTCCCCACCGGGAGGGTCAGCCCCAGCATTTT. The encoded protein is CASSPHREGQPQHF.

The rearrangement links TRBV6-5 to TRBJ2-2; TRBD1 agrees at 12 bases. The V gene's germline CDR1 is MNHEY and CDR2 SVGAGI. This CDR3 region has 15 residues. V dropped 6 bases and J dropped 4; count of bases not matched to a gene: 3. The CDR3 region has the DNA TGTGCCAGCAGCTGGGACAGGGGGCTCACCGGGGAGCTGTTTTTT. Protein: CASSWDRGLTGELFF.

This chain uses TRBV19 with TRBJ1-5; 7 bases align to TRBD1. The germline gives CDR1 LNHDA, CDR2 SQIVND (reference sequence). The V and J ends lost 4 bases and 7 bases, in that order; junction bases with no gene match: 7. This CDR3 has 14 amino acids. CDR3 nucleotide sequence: TGTGCCAGTAGTAGGGAGACAGGGAAACAGCCCCAGCATTTT. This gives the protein CASSRETGKQPQHF.

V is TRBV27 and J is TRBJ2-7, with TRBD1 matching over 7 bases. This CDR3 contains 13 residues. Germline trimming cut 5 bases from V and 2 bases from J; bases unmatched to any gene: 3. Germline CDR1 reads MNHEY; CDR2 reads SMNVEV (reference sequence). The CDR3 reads CASSDGTAYEQYF. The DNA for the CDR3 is TGTGCCAGCAGTGATGGGACAGCCTACGAGCAGTACTTC.

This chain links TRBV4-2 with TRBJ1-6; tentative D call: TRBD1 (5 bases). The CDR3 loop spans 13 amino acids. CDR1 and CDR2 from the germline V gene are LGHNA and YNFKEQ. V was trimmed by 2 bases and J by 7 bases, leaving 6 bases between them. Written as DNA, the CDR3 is TGTGCCAGCAGCCAAAAGGGGAATTCACCCCTCCACTTT. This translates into CASSQKGNSPLHF.

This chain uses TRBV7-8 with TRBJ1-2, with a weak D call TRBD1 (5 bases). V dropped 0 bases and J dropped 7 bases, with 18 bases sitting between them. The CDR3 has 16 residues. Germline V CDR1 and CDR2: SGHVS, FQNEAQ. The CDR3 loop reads CASSLALLGGASGYTF. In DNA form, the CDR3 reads TGTGCCAGCAGCTTAGCGCTCCTCGGAGGGGCGTCTGGCTACACCTTC.

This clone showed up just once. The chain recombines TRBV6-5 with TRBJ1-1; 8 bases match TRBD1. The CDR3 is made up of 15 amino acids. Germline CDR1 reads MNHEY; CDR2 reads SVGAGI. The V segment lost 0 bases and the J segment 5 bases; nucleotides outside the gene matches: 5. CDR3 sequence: CASSYSRGLMTEAFF. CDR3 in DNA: TGTGCCAGCAGTTACTCCAGGGGGCTGATGACTGAAGCTTTCTTT.

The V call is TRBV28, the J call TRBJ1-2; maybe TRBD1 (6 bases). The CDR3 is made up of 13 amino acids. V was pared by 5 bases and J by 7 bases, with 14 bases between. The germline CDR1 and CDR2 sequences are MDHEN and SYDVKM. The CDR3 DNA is TGTGCCAGCAGTCCCCAATTCAGGGGTGGCTACACCTTC. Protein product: CASSPQFRGGYTF.

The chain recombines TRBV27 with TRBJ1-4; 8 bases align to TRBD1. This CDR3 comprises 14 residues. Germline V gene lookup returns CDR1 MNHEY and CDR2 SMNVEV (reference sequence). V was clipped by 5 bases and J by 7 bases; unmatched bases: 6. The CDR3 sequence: CASSAQGGGEKLFF. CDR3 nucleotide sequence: TGTGCCAGCAGTGCACAGGGGGGAGGTGAAAAACTGTTTTTT.

CDR3 in amino acids: CASSLGGSANTQYF. CDR3 bases: TGTGCCAGCAGCTTAGGAGGTTCTGCAAATACGCAGTATTTT. V is TRBV7-3 and J is TRBJ2-3, with D possibly TRBD2 on 5 matching bases. CDR3 length: 14 residues. Trimming removed 2 bases from V and 7 bases from J, with 13 bases in between. The germline CDR1 and CDR2 sequences are SGHTA and FQGTGA.

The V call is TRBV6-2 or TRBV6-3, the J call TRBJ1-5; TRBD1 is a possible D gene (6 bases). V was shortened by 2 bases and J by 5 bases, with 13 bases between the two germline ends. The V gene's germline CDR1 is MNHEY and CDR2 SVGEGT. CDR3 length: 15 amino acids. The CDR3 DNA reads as TGTGCCAGCAGTTACCAGGGGAGCCCTCATCAGCCCCAGCATTTT. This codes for CASSYQGSPHQPQHF.

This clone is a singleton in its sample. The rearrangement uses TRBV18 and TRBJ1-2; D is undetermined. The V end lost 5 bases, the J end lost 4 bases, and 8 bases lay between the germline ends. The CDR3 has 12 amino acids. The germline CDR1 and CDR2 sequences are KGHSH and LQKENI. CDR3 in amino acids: CASSSRSYGYTF. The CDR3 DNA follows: TGTGCCAGCTCATCCCGGAGCTATGGCTACACCTTC.

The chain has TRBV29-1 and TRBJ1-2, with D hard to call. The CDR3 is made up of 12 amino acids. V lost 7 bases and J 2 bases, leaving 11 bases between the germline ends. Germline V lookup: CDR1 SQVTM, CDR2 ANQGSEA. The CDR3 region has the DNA TGCAGCGCTGCCGGGGAGAACTATGGCTACACCTTC. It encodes CSAAGENYGYTF.

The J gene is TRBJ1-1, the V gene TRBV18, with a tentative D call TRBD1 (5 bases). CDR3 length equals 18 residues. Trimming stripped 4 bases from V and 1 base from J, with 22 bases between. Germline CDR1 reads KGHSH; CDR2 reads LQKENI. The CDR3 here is CASSLKGSPGKSNTEAFF. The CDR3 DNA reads TGTGCCAGCTCACTAAAGGGGTCGCCCGGCAAATCGAACACTGAAGCTTTCTTT. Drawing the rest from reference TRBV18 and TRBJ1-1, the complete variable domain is NAGVMQNPRHLVRRRGQEARLRCSPMKGHSHVYWYRQLPEEGLKFMVYLQKENIIDESGMPKERFSAEFPKEGPSILRIQQVVRGDSAAYFCASSLKGSPGKSNTEAFFGQGTRLTVV.

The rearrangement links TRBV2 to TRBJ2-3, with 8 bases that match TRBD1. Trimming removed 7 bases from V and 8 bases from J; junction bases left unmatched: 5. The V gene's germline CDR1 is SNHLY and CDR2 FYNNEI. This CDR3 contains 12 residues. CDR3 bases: TGTGCCAGCACCGGCGACAGGGGTACGCAGTATTTT. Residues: CASTGDRGTQYF.

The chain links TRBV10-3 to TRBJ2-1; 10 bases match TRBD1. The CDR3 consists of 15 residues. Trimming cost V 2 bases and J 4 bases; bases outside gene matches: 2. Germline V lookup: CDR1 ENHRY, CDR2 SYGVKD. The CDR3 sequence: CAISEGQGGYNEQFF. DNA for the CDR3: TGTGCCATCAGTGAGGGACAGGGGGGGTACAATGAGCAGTTCTTC.

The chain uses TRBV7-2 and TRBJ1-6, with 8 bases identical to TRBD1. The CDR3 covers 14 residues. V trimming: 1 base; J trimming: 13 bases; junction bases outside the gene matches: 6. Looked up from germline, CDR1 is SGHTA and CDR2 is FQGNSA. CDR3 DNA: TGTGCCAGCAGCTTAGAGCAGGGGGCGTATCCCCTCCACTTT. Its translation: CASSLEQGAYPLHF.

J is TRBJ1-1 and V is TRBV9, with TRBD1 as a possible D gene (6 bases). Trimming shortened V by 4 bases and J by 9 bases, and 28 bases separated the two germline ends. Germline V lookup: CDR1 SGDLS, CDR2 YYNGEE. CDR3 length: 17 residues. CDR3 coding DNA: TGTGCCAGCAGCCCTACTGGGGGGGGGCTCGAGGCTGGAAAAGCTTTCTTT. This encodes CASSPTGGGLEAGKAFF.